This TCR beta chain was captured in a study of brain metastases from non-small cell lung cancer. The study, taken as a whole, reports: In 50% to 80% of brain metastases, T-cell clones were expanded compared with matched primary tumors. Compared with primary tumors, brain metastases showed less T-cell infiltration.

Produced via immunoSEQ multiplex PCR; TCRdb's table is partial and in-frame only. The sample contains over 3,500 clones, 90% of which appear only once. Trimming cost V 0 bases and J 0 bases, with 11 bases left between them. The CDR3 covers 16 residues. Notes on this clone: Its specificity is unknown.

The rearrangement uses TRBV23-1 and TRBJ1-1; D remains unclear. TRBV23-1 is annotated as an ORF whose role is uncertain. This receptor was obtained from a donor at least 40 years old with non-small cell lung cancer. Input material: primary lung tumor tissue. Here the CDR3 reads CASSQSPTGMNTEAFF. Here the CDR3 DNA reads TGCGCCAGCAGTCAATCCCCAACCGGTATGAACACTGAAGCTTTCTTT.